This TCR beta chain was retrieved from a study of early T cells in non-severe SARS-CoV-2 infection. About the study: Sequencing was performed on bulk RNA from unsorted whole blood, leaving chains unpaired.

Tagging with unique molecular identifiers was applied to individual cDNA molecules. TCRdb itself ran the 5' RACE reads through MiXCR, one entry per CDR3 protein. Seen here are tens of thousands of distinct CDR3 sequences, about 4.9% observed once, and the top ten hold about 5%. Germline CDR1 LNHNV, CDR2 YYDKDF (reference sequence). This CDR3 has 14 residues. The V gene end was trimmed by 8 bases and the J gene end by 6 bases; junction bases not matched to a gene: 12. This clonotype was obtained from an adult who was a healthcare worker with PCR-confirmed SARS-CoV-2 infection or an uninfected control (not recorded which). The specimen sequenced was whole blood. This chain connects TRBV15 to TRBJ1-1; 7 nucleotides match TRBD1. The CDR3 DNA follows: TGTGCCACCCATACCGGGACAGCCGTTGCTGAAGCTTTCTTT. Protein: CATHTGTAVAEAFF.